This TCR beta chain was sequenced for a study of ipilimumab plus nivolumab after autologous stem cell transplantation. About the study: Median doses per patient: roughly five ipilimumab, under 10 nivolumab.

Using immunoSEQ multiplex PCR, the repertoire was profiled, and TCRdb retains in-frame clones only, with some absent. In the table there are around 20,000 clones, around 80% of which are singletons. Ipilimumab, 1 mg/kg, started 14 to 28 days after autologous transplant. Through week 26, nivolumab 3 mg/kg IV was given weeks 1, 4, 7, 10, then biweekly. As concerns this clone: Other DNA sequences in this specimen translate into the identical CDR3.

The CDR3 totals 16 residues. Germline V gene sequence: CDR1 SGHRS, CDR2 YFSETQ. V lost 0 bases, J lost 1 base, and 2 bases stayed unmatched. V and J are TRBV5-1 and TRBJ2-3, with 10 bases identical to TRBD1. This receptor was taken from a male donor with diffuse large B-cell lymphoma. The sequences come from PBMCs, collected in a trial of ipilimumab plus nivolumab as post-transplant consolidation. CDR3 in DNA: TGCGCCAGCAGCTTGGCGGGACAGGGGCGCACAGATACGCAGTATTTT. It is translated as CASSLAGQGRTDTQYF.